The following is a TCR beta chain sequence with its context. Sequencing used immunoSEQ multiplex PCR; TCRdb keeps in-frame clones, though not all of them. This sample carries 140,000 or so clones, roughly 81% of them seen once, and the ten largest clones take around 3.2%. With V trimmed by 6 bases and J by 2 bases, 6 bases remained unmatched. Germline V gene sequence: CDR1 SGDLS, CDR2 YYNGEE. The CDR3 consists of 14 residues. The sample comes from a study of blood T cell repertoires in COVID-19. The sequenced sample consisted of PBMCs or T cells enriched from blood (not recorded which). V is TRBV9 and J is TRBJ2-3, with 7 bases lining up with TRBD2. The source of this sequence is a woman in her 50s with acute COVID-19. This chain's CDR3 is CASNPSGNTDTQYF. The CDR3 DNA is TGTGCCAGCAACCCTAGCGGAAACACAGATACGCAGTATTTT.